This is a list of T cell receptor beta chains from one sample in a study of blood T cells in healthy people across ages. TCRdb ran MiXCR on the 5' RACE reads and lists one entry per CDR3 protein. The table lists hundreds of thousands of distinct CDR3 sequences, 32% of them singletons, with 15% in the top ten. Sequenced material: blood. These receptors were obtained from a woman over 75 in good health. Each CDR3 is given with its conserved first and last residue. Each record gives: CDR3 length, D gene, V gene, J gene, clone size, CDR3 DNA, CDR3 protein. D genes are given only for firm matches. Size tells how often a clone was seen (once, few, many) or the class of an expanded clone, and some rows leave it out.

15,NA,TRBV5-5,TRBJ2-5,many,TGTGCCAGCAGCCCCGGCGCAACAAGTTTCAGAACCCAGTACTTC,CASSPGATSFRTQYF
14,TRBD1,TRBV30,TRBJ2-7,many,TGTGCCTGGAGTAAGGGGACAGGGGGCTACGAGCAGTACTTC,CAWSKGTGGYEQYF
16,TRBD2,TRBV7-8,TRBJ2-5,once,TGTGCCAGCAGCGGGATAGCGGGAGGGTCTCAAGAGACCCAGTACTTC,CASSGIAGGSQETQYF
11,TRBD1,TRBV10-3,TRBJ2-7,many,TGTGCCATCCAGAACAGGGGCGAGCAGTACTTC,CAIQNRGEQYF
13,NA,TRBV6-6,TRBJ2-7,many,TGTGCCAGCAGATTTAGACAGTCCTACGAGCAGTACTTC,CASRFRQSYEQYF
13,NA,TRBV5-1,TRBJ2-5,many,TGCGCCAGCAGCTTGGGGCCGACACAGACCCAGTACTTC,CASSLGPTQTQYF
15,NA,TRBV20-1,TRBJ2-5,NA,TGCAGTGCTAGAGAGGTGGCTCGCGGGTCGAAGACCCAGTACTTC,CSAREVARGSKTQYF
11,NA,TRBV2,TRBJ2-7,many,TGTGCCAGCGGGGATGTCTACGAGCAGTACTTC,CASGDVYEQYF
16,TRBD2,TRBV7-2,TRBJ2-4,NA,TGTGCCAGCAGCCCCCGGCGCGGGGGGACCAAAAACATTCAGTACTTC,CASSPRRGGTKNIQYF
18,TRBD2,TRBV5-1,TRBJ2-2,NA,TGCGCCAGCAGCCTGGTAACGGGGGGGCCCGTTGGCACCGGGGAGCTGTTTTTT,CASSLVTGGPVGTGELFF
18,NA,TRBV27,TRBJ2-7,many,TGTGCCAGCAGTTTCCGACGTCCAACAGGGAGGAGCTCCTACGAGCAGTACTTC,CASSFRRPTGRSSYEQYF
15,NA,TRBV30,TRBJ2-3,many,TGTGCCTGGAGTGTTAAGAGCTTAAGGGGAGATACGCAGTATTTT,CAWSVKSLRGDTQYF
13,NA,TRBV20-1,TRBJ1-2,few,TGCAGTGTATCACCTGGGACCCTCTATGGCTACACCTTC,CSVSPGTLYGYTF
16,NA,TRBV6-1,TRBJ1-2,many,TGTGCCAGCAGTGAAGCGCTTCCCGGGGCGCTCTATGGCTACACCTTC,CASSEALPGALYGYTF
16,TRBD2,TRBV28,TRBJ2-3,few,TGTGCCAGCTTTCCCTGGGGGGGTCGGCTAGGGGATACGCAGTATTTT,CASFPWGGRLGDTQYF
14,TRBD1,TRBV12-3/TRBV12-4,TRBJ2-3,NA,TGTGCCAGCAGCACAGGGGTGAGGGCAGATACGCAGTATTTT,CASSTGVRADTQYF
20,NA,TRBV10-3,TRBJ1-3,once,TGTGCCATCAGTGAGTTGGCAGGGCGGTCGGAGTCCCACTCTGGAAACACCATATATTTT,CAISELAGRSESHSGNTIYF
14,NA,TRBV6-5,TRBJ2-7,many,TGTGCCAGCAGTGACCGGGATCGGAATTACGAGCAGTACTTC,CASSDRDRNYEQYF
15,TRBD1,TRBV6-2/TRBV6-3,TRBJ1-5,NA,TGTGCCAGCAGTTCGACAGGGGGCCTCAGTCAGCCCCAGCATTTT,CASSSTGGLSQPQHF
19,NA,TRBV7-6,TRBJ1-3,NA,TGTGCCAGCAGCTTAGCTCTCCGGGACACGCCCTTCTCTGGAAACACCATATATTTT,CASSLALRDTPFSGNTIYF
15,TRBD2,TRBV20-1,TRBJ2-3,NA,TGCAGTGCTAGAGCCGGGACTAGCGGGAGAGATACGCAGTATTTT,CSARAGTSGRDTQYF
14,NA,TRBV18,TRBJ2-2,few,TGTGCCAGCTCACCAGATTTTCCCACCGGGGAGCTGTTTTTT,CASSPDFPTGELFF
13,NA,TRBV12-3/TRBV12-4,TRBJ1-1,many,TGTGCCAGCAGTCAACCGACTAACACTGAAGCTTTCTTT,CASSQPTNTEAFF
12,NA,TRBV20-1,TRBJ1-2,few,TGCAGTGCTAGATCTGATAACTATGGCTACACCTTC,CSARSDNYGYTF
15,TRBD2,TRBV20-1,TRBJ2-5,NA,TGCAGTGCTAGAGTCTGGACTAGCGCCCAAGAGACCCAGTACTTC,CSARVWTSAQETQYF
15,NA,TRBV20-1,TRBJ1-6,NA,TGCAGTGCTGGGGTTCTACAGGGTTCGGATTCACCCCTCCACTTT,CSAGVLQGSDSPLHF
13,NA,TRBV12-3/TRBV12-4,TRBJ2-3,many,TGTGCCAGCCGGACAGTTGGTACAGATACGCAGTATTTT,CASRTVGTDTQYF
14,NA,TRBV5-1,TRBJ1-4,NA,TGCGCCAGCAGCGAAACCGGGACCCGCGAAAAACTGTTTTTT,CASSETGTREKLFF
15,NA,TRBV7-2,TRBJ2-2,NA,TGTGCCAGCAGGTCAAGGGGGGCGAACACCGGGGAGCTGTTTTTT,CASRSRGANTGELFF
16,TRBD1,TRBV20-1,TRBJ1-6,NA,TGCAGTGCTAGAGGAACAGGGGGAGGTGCGGATTCACCCCTCCACTTT,CSARGTGGGADSPLHF
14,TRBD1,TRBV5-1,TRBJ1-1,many,TGCGCCAGCAGCTTGCCGACAGGGGGCACTGAAGCTTTCTTT,CASSLPTGGTEAFF
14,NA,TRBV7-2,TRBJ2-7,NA,TGTGCCAGCAGCTTAACCGCGGGGGCGTGGGACCAGTACTTC,CASSLTAGAWDQYF
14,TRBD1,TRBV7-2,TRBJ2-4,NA,TGTGCCTGCAGCCCGGGACAGAGGGCTAACATTCAGTACTTC,CACSPGQRANIQYF
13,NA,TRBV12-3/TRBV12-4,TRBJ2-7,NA,TGTGCCAGCGTGTCGGCGGAATCCTACGAGCAGTACTTC,CASVSAESYEQYF
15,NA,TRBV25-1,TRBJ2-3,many,TGTGCCAGCAGTGAATATAGGATGGGCACAGATACGCAGTATTTT,CASSEYRMGTDTQYF
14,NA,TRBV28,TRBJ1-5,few,TGTGCCAGTCGGACAGAATATAGCAATCAGCCCCAGCATTTT,CASRTEYSNQPQHF
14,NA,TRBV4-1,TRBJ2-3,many,TGCGCCAGCAGCCAAATGAACGGCGCAGATACGCAGTATTTT,CASSQMNGADTQYF